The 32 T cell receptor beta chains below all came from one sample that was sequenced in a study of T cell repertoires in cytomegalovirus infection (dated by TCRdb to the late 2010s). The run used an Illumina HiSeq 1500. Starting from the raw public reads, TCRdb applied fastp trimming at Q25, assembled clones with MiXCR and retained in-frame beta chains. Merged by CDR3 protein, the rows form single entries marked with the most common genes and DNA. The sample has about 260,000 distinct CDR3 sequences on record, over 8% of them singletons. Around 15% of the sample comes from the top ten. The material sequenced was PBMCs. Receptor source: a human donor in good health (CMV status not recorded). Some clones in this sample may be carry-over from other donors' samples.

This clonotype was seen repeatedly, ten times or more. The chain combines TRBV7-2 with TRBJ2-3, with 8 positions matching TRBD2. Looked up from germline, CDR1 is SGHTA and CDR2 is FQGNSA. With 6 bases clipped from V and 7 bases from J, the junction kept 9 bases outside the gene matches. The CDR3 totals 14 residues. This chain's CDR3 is CASRTGTSMHTQYF. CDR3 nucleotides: TGTGCCAGCAGGACCGGGACTAGTATGCATACGCAGTATTTT.

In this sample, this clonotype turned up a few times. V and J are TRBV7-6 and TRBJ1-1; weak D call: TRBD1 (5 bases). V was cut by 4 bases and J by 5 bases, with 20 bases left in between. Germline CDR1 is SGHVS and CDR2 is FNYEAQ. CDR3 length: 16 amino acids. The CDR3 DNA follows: TGTGCCAGCAGCTCCCTTGGGGAGGGGCGCGGGACTGAAGCTTTCTTT. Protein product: CASSSLGEGRGTEAFF.

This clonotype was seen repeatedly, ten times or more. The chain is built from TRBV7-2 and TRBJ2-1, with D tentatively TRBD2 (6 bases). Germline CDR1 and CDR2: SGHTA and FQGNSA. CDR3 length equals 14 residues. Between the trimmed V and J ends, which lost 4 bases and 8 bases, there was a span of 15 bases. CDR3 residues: CASSSPGTGDEQFF. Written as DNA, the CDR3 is TGTGCCAGCAGCTCGCCCGGGACGGGGGATGAGCAGTTCTTC.

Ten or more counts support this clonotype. CDR3 in DNA: TGTGCCAGCAGCACAAGAGTCTATGGCTACACCTTC. It specifies CASSTRVYGYTF. The chain carries TRBV28 and TRBJ1-2; D is unresolved. V lost 6 bases and J lost 4, with 9 bases in between. Germline V lookup: CDR1 MDHEN, CDR2 SYDVKM. The CDR3 spans 12 residues.

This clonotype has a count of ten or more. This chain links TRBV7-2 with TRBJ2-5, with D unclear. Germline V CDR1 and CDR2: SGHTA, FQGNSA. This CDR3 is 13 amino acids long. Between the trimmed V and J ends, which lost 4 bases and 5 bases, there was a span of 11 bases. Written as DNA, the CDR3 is TGTGCCAGCAGCTCCCCCTTGAGGGAGACCCAGTACTTC. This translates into CASSSPLRETQYF.

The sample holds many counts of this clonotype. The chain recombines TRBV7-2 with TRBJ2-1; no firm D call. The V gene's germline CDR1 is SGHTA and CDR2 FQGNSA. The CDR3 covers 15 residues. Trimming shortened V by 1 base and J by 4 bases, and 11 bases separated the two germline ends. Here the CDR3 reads CASSLVVQPYNEQFF. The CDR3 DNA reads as TGTGCCAGCAGCTTAGTTGTCCAACCGTACAATGAGCAGTTCTTC.

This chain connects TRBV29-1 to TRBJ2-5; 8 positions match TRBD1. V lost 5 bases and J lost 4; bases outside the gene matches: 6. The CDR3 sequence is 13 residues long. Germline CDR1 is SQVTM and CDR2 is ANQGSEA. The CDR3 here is CSVQTGAGETQYF. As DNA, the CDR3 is TGCAGCGTTCAGACAGGGGCGGGAGAGACCCAGTACTTC. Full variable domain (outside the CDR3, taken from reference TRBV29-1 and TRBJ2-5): SAVISQKPSRDICQRGTSLTIQCQVDSQVTMMFWYRQQPGQSLTLIATANQGSEATYESGFVIDKFPISRPNLTFSTLTVSNMSPEDSSIYLCSVQTGAGETQYFGPGTRLLVL.

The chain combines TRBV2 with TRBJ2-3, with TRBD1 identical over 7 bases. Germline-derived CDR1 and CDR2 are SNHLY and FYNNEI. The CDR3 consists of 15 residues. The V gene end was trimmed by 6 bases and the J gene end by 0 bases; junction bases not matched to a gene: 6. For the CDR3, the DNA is TGTGCCAGCAGCCGGGACAGCACAAGCACAGATACGCAGTATTTT. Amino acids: CASSRDSTSTDTQYF.

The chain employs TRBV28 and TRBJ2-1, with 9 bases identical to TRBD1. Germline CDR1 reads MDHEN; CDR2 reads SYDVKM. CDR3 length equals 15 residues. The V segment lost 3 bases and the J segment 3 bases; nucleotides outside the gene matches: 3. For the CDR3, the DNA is TGTGCCAGCAGTTTGGGACAGGGAAACTACAATGAGCAGTTCTTC. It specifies CASSLGQGNYNEQFF. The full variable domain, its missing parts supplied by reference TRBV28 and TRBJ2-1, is DVKVTQSSRYLVKRTGEKVFLECVQDMDHENMFWYRQDPGLGLRLIYFSYDVKMKEKGDIPEGYSVSREKKERFSLILESASTNQTSMYLCASSLGQGNYNEQFFGPGTRLTVL.

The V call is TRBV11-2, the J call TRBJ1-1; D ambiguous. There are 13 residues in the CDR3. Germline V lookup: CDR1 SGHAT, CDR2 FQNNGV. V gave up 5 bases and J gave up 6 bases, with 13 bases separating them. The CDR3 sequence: CASSPLELPEAFF. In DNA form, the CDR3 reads TGTGCCAGCAGCCCCTTAGAGTTACCTGAAGCTTTCTTT.

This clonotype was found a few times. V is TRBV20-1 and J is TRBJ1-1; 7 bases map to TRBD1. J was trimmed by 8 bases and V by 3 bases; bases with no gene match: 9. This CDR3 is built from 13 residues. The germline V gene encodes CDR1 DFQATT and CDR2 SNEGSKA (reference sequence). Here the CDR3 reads CSASLSGTAEAFF. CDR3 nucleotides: TGCAGTGCTAGTTTATCCGGGACAGCCGAAGCTTTCTTT.

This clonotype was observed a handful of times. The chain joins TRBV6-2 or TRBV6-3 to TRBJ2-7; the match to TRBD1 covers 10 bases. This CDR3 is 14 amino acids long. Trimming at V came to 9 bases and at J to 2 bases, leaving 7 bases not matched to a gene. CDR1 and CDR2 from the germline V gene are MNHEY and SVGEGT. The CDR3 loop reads CASKRQGATYEQYF. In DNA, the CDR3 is TGTGCCAGTAAAAGACAGGGGGCCACCTACGAGCAGTACTTC.

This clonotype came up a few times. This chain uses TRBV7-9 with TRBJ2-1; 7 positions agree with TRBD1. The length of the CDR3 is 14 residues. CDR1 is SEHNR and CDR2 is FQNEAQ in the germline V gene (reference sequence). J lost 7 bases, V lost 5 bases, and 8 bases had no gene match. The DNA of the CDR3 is TGTGCCAGCAGCGTTTCGACAGGGAAAAATGAGCAGTTCTTC. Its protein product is CASSVSTGKNEQFF.

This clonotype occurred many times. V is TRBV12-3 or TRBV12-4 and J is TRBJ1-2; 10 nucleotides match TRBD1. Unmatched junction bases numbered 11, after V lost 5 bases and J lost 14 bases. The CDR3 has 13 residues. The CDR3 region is CASSPGTGALGTF. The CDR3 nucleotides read TGTGCCAGCAGTCCCGGGACAGGGGCCCTGGGGACCTTC.

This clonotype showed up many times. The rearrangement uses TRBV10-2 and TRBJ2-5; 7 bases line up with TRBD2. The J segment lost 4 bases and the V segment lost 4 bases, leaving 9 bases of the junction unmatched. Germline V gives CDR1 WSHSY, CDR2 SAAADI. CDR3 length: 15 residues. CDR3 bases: TGCGCCAGCAGTGGGAGCGGGGCGACTAGAGAGACCCAGTACTTC. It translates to CASSGSGATRETQYF.

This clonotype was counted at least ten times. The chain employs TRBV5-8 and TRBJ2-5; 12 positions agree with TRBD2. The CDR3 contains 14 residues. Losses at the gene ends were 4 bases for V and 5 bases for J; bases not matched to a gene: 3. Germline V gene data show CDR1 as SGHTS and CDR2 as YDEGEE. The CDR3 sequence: CASSQGTSGETQYF. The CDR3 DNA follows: TGTGCCAGCAGCCAAGGGACTAGCGGGGAGACCCAGTACTTC.

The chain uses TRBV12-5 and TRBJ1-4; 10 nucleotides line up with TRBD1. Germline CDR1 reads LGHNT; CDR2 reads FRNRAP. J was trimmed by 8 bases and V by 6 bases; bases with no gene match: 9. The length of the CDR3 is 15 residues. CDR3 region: CASGWSGTGVEKLFF. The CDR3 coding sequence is TGTGCTAGTGGGTGGTCCGGGACAGGGGTAGAAAAACTGTTTTTT.

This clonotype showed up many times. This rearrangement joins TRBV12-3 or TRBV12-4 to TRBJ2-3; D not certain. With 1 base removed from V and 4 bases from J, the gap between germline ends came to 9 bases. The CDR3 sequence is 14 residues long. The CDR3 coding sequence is TGTGCCAGCAGTTTAGACGGCGGTGCAGATACGCAGTATTTT. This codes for CASSLDGGADTQYF.

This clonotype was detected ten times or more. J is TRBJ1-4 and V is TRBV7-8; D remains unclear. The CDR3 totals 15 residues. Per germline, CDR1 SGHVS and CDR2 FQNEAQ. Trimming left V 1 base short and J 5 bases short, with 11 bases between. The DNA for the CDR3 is TGTGCCAGCAGCTTAGTAAGGAAAGCGAATGAAAAACTGTTTTTT. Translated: CASSLVRKANEKLFF. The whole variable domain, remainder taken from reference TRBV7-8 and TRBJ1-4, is GAGVSQSPRYKVAKRGQDVALRCDPISGHVSLFWYQQALGQGPEFLTYFQNEAQLDKSGLPSDRFFAERPEGSVSTLKIQRTQQEDSAVYLCASSLVRKANEKLFFGSGTQLSVL.

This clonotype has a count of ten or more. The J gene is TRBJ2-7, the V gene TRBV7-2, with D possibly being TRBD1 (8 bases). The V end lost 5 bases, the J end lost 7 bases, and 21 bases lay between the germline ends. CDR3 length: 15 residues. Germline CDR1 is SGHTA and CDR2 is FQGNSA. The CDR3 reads CASSPRQGRDWEQYF. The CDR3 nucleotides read TGTGCCAGCAGCCCCCGACAGGGGAGGGATTGGGAGCAGTACTTC.

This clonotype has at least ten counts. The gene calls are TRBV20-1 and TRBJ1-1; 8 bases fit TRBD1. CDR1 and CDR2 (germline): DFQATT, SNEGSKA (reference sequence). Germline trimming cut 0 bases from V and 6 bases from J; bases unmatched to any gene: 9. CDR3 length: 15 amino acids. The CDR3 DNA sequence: TGCAGTGCTAGAGATCCGGCAGGGGGCTTCGCTGAAGCTTTCTTT. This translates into CSARDPAGGFAEAFF.

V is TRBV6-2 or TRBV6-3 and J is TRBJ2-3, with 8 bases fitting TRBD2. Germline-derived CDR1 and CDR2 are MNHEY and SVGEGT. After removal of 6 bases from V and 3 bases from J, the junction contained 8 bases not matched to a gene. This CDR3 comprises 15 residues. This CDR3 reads CASSSGGTRTDTQYF. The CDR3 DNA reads TGTGCCAGCAGCTCGGGGGGGACCCGAACAGATACGCAGTATTTT.

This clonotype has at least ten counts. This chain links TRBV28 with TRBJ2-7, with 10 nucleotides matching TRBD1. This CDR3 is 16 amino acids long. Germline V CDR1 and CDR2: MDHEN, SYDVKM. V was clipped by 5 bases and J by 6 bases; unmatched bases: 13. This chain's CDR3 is CASSPMLSGTGVEQYF. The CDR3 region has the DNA TGTGCCAGCAGTCCCATGCTCTCCGGGACAGGGGTCGAGCAGTACTTC.

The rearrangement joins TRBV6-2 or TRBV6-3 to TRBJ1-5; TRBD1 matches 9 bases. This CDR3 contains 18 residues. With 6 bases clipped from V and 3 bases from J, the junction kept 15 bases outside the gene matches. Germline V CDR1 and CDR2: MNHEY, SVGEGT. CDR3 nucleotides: TGTGCCAGCAGACGACCCCCACACAGGGGGCAAGCCAATCAGCCCCAGCATTTT. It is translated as CASRRPPHRGQANQPQHF.

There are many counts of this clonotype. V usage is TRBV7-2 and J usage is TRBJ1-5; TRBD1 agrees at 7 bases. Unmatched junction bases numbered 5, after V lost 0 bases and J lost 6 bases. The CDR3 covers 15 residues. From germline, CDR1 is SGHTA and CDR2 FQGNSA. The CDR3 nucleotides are TGTGCCAGCAGCTTAGCGTTGGCAGGGGGTCAGCCCCAGCATTTT. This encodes CASSLALAGGQPQHF. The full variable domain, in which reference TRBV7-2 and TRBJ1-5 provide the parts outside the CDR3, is GAGVSQSPSNKVTEKGKDVELRCDPISGHTALYWYRQSLGQGLEFLIYFQGNSAPDKSGLPSDRFSAERTGGSVSTLTIQRTQQEDSAVYLCASSLALAGGQPQHFGDGTRLSIL.

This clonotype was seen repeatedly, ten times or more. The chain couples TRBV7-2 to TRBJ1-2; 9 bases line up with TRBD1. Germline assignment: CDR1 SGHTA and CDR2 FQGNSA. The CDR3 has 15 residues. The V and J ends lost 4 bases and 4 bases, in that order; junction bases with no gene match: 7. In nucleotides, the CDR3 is TGTGCCAGCAGCTCGTCGGGACAGGGAACCTATGGCTACACCTTC. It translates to CASSSSGQGTYGYTF.

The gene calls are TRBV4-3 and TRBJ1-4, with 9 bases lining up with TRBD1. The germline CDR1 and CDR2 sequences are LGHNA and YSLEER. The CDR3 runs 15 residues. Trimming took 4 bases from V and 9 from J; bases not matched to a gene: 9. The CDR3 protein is CASSRSGTGSKKLFF. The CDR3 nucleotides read TGCGCCAGCAGCCGGAGCGGGACAGGGTCGAAAAAACTGTTTTTT.

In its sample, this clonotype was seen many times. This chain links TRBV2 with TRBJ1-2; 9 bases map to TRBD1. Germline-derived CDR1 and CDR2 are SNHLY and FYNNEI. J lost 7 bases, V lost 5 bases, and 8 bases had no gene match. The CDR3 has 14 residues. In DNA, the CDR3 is TGTGCCAGCAGTCCTGGACAGGGGTTGGGTGGCTACACCTTC. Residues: CASSPGQGLGGYTF.

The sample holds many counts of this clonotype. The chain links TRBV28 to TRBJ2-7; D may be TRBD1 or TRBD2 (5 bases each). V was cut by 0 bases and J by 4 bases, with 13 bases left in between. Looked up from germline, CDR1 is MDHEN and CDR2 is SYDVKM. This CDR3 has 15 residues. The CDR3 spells CASSLWGDASYEQYF. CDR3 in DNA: TGTGCCAGCAGTTTATGGGGGGACGCCTCATACGAGCAGTACTTC.

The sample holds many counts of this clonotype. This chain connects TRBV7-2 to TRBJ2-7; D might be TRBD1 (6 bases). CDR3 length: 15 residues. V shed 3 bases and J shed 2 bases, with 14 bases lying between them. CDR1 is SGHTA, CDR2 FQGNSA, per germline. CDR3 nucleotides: TGTGCCAGCAGCTTTACAGGGTCAAGGGCCTACGAGCAGTACTTC. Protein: CASSFTGSRAYEQYF.

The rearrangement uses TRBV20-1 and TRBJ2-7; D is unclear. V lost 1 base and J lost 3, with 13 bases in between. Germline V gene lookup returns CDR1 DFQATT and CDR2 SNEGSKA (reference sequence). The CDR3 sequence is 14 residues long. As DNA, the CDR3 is TGCAGTGCTAGAGGCCCCCACCACAACTACGAGCAGTACTTC. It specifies CSARGPHHNYEQYF.

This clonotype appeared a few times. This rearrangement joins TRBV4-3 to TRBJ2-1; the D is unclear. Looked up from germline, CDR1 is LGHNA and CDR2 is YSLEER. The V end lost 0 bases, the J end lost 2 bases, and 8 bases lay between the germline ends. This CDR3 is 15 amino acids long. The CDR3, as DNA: TGCGCCAGCAGCCAAGATTTAACAGCCTACAATGAGCAGTTCTTC. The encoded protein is CASSQDLTAYNEQFF.